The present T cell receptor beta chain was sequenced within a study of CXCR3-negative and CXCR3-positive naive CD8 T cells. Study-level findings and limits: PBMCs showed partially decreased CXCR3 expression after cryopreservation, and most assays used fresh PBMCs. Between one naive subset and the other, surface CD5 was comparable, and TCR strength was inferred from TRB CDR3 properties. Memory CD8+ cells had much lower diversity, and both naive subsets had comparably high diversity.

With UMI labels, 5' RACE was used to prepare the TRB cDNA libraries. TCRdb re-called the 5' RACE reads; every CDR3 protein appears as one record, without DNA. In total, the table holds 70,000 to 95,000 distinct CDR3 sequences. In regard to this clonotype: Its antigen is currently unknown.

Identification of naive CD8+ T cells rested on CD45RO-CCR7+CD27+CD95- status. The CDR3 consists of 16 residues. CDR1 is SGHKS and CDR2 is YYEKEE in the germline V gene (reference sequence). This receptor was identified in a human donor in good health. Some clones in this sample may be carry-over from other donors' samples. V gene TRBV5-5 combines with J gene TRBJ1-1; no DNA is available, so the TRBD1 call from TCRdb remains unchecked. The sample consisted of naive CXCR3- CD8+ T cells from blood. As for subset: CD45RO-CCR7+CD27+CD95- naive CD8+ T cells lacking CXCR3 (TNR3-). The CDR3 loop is CASSQARGAGNTEAFF.